The following is a T cell receptor (beta chain) sequence with its context. The antigen is unknown. This entry belongs to a study of response to subunit inactivated influenza vaccine. The CDR3 length is 16 residues. The germline gives CDR1 MNHEY, CDR2 SVGEGT. Trimming removed 5 bases from V and 0 bases from J, with 14 bases in between. TCRdb used MiXCR to reprocess the RT-PCR reads, holding one entry per CDR3 protein. Among approximately 520,000 distinct CDR3 sequences listed, around 25% were seen once. Study-level results: The authors suggested that every seasonal influenza vaccination recruits few new T cells.

V is TRBV6-2 or TRBV6-3 and J is TRBJ2-1; weak D call: TRBD1 (5 bases). The specimen was CD4+ T cells sorted from PBMCs, collected 5 days after vaccination. This receptor was identified in a man aged 50-59 years who received an inactivated influenza vaccine. The CDR3 loop reads CASSEDIYSSYNEQFF. The CDR3 DNA follows: TGTGCCAGCAGTGAGGACATATACAGCTCCTACAATGAGCAGTTCTTC.